The entry that follows covers one TCR beta chain sequence. What it binds is unknown. This sample stems from a study of cytomegalovirus exposure and HLA in healthy donors. Study information: For the roughly 400 genotyped donors, roughly 80% fell within the Caucasian-associated ancestry cluster.

PCR was performed using 60 Vbeta and 13 Jbeta primers. Produced via immunoSEQ multiplex PCR; TCRdb's table is partial and in-frame only. The sample lists under 200,000 clones; roughly 80% were seen once. In germline, CDR1 is KGHSH, CDR2 LQKENI. This CDR3 is built from 11 residues. V gave up 1 base and J gave up 8 bases, with 3 bases separating them. Whole-study findings and limits: Rarity characterized most TCR sequences, yet some public TCRs appeared in many donors. The study carried out a later analysis of TCR beta sequences. It associated some 17,000 of them with specific HLA alleles at a false discovery rate of 0.05. A reported reduction in N-insertions relative to the 666-donor mean was seen in an Asian-associated ancestry cluster in a later analysis.

V is TRBV18 and J is TRBJ2-1; D gene uncertain. This receptor was obtained from a man in his forties in good health and CMV-seronegative. Sequenced material: PBMCs. The CDR3 DNA reads TGTGCCAGCTCACCACTCGATGAGCAGTTCTTC. It encodes CASSPLDEQFF.